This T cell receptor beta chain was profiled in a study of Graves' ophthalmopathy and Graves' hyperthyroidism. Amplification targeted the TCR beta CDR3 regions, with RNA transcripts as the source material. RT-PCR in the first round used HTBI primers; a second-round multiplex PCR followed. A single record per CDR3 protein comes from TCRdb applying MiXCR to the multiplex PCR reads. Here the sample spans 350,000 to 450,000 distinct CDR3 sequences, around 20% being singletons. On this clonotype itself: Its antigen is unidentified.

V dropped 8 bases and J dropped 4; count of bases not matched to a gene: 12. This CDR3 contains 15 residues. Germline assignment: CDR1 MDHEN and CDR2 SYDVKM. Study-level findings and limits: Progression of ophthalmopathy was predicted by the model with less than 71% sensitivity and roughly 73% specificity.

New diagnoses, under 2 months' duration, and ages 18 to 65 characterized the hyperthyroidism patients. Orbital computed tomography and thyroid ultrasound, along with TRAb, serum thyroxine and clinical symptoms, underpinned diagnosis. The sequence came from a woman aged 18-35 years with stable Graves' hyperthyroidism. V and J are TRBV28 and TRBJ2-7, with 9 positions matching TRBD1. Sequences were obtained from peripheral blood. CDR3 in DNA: TGTGCCAGCTGCTCCCGGGACAGGGTCGTTTACGAGCAGTACTTC. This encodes CASCSRDRVVYEQYF.